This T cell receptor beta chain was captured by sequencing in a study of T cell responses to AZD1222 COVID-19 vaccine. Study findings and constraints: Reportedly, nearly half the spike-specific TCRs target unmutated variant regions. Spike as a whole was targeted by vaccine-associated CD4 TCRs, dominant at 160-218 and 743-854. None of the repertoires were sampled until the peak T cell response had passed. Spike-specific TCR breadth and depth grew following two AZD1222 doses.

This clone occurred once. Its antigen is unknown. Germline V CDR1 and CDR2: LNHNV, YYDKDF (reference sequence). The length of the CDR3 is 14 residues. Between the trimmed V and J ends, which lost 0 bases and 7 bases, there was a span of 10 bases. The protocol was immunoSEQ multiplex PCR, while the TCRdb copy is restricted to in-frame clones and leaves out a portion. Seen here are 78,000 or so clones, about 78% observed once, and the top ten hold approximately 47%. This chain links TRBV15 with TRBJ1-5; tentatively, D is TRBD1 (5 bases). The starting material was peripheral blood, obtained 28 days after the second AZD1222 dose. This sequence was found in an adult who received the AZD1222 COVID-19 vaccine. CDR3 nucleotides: TGTGCCACCAGCAGAGAAGGGGCCGTGCAGCCCCAGCATTTT. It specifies CATSREGAVQPQHF.